This T cell receptor beta chain comes out of a study of T cells in Graves' hyperthyroidism and ophthalmopathy. Study-level results: Blood shared most expanded thyroid clonotypes above 0.001.

Details on this clonotype: The antigen is not known.

Between the trimmed V and J ends, which lost 0 bases and 9 bases, there was a span of 14 bases. The V gene's germline CDR1 is SGHAT and CDR2 FQNNGV. The CDR3 covers 14 residues. The source material, RNA transcripts, was used to amplify TCR beta CDR3 regions. TCR CDR3 underwent first-round RT-PCR with the HTBI primer set. TCRdb fed the multiplex PCR reads into MiXCR, producing one record per CDR3 protein. The sample carries roughly 560,000 distinct CDR3 sequences, 14% to 15% recorded once. Uncontrolled infection, other autoimmune disease, pregnancy and lactation each barred patients from inclusion. The sequence derives from a woman aged 40 to 50 with Graves' ophthalmopathy. Material for sequencing was blood. V and J are TRBV11-2 and TRBJ1-1; the D is unclear. CDR3 nucleotides: TGTGCCAGCAGCTTAGAGCCGGGGTCCTTCAAAGCTTTCTTT. Its translation: CASSLEPGSFKAFF.